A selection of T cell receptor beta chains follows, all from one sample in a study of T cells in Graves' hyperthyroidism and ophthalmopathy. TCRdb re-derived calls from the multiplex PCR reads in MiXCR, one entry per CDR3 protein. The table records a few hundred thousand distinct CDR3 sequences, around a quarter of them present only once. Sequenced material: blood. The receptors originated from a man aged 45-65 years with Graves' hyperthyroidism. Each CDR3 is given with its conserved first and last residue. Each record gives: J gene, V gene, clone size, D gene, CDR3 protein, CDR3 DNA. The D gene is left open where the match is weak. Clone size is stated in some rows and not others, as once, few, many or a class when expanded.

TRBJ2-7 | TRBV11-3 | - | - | CASSFGQYEQYF | TGTGCCAGCAGCTTTGGACAGTACGAGCAGTACTTC
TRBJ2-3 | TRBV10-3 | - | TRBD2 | CAISARTSGDTQYF | TGTGCCATCAGTGCTCGGACTAGCGGAGATACGCAGTATTTT
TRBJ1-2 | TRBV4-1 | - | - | CASSQAGSSYGYTF | TGCGCCAGCAGCCAAGCGGGGTCGTCATATGGCTACACCTTC
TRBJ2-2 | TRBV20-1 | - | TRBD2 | CSALAGANTGELFF | TGCAGTGCTCTAGCGGGTGCGAACACCGGGGAGCTGTTTTTT
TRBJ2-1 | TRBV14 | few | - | CASSQVPRVEQFF | TGTGCCAGCAGCCAAGTTCCCAGGGTTGAGCAGTTCTTC
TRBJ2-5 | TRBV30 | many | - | CAWSFNRVETQYF | TGTGCCTGGAGTTTTAACAGGGTGGAGACCCAGTACTTC
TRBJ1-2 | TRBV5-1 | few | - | CASSMIQGSGDGYTF | TGCGCCAGCAGCATGATTCAGGGTAGCGGAGATGGCTACACCTTC
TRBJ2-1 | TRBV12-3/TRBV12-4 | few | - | CASSLVVRGRKPGSSYNEQFF | TGTGCCAGCAGTTTAGTGGTCAGGGGACGAAAACCAGGGAGCTCCTACAATGAGCAGTTCTTC
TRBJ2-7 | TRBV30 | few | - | CAWSSRTGNEYEQYF | TGTGCCTGGAGTTCAAGGACTGGGAATGAATACGAGCAGTACTTC
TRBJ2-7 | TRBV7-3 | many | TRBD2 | CASSLLAGGPTYEQYF | TGTGCCAGCAGCTTACTAGCGGGAGGGCCTACCTACGAGCAGTACTTC
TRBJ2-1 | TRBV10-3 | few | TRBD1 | CAISKGDRYNEQFF | TGTGCCATCAGTAAAGGGGACAGGTACAATGAGCAGTTCTTC
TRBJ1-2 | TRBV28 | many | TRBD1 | CASSLGGQGGYTF | TGTGCCAGCAGTTTGGGCGGACAGGGAGGCTACACCTTC
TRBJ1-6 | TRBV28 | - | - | CASTLGWADSPLHF | TGTGCCAGCACCCTGGGGTGGGCCGATTCACCCCTCCACTTT
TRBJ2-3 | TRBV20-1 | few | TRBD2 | CSARTISSGILTDTQYF | TGCAGTGCTAGGACCATATCTAGCGGGATTTTGACAGATACGCAGTATTTT
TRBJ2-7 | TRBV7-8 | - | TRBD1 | CASSPTRQGDLDEQYF | TGTGCCAGCAGCCCCACACGACAGGGGGATTTGGACGAGCAGTACTTC
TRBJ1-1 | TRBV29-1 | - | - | CSVSSGTNTEAFF | TGCAGCGTTTCTTCGGGGACGAACACTGAAGCTTTCTTT
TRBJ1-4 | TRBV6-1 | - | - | CASSEGGDRKLFF | TGTGCCAGCAGTGAAGGAGGGGACCGAAAACTGTTTTTT
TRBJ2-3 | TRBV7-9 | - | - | CASVSSGATQYF | TGTGCCAGCGTTAGCTCGGGGGCTACGCAGTATTTT
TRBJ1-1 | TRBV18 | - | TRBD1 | CASSPPGRGGAGNTEAFF | TGTGCCAGCTCACCACCCGGACGAGGGGGCGCTGGGAACACTGAAGCTTTCTTT
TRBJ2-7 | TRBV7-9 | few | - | CASSLDRWGTSYEQYF | TGTGCCAGCAGCTTAGACCGGTGGGGAACATCCTACGAGCAGTACTTC
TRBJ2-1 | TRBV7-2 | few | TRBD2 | CASSMTSGYYNEQFF | TGTGCCAGCAGCATGACTAGCGGGTACTACAATGAGCAGTTCTTC
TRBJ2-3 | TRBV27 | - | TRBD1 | CASSFGQESTDTQYF | TGTGCCAGCAGTTTCGGACAGGAGAGCACAGATACGCAGTATTTT
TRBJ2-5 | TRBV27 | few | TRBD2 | CASSRGASGLETQYF | TGTGCCAGCAGCCGTGGGGCTAGCGGTTTGGAGACCCAGTACTTC
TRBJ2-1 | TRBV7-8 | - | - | CASSLAFWAGTYNEQFF | TGTGCCAGCAGCTTAGCTTTTTGGGCGGGTACCTACAATGAGCAGTTCTTC
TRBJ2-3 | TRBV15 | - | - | CATSRDEPTDTQYF | TGTGCCACCAGCAGAGATGAGCCAACAGATACGCAGTATTTT
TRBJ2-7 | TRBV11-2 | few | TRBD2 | CASSYSQTSGRYEQYF | TGTGCCAGCAGCTACTCTCAGACTAGCGGGAGATACGAGCAGTACTTC
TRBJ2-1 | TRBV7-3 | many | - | CASSRDRISEQFF | TGTGCCAGCAGCCGAGACAGGATCAGTGAGCAGTTCTTC
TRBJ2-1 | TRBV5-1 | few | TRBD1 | CASSRGTGGYEQFF | TGCGCCAGCAGCCGAGGGACAGGGGGCTATGAGCAGTTCTTC
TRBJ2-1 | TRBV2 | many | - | CASGGTEYNEQFF | TGTGCCAGTGGGGGGACAGAATACAATGAGCAGTTCTTC